This section outlines one T cell receptor beta chain sequence together with its context. The CDR3 is 15 amino acids. J gave up 1 base and V 3 bases, and 8 bases lay outside the gene matches. Germline CDR1 is GTSNPN and CDR2 is SVGIG (reference sequence). The data were obtained in a study of blood T cell repertoires in COVID-19. Study in general: COVID-19 samples, acute and convalescent, were from the United States, Italy and Spain. T cells, B-cell-depleted T cells, or PBMCs supplied cDNA or gDNA.

Original data processing: For nucleated cells, counts were estimated from reference gene primer amplification. Method: immunoSEQ multiplex PCR; TCRdb's copy keeps in-frame clones and lacks some. The DNA gave D and trimming, while V, J and clone size come from that table. The sample contains around 300,000 clones, roughly nine tenths of which appear only once. The genes are TRBV30 and TRBJ1-2, with 7 bases matching TRBD1. The origin of this receptor is a woman in her thirties with COVID-19, enrolled during active disease. The sequenced sample consisted of peripheral blood. The CDR3 DNA follows: TGTGCCTGGAGAGAAGCGACAGGGATTAACTATGGCTACACCTTC. Protein sequence: CAWREATGINYGYTF.